This paragraph covers one T cell receptor beta chain sequence. This sample was taken from a study of shared clonotypes between healthy human individuals. The trim removed 5 bases at V and 2 bases at J, leaving 6 bases unmatched. There are 14 residues in the CDR3. Germline-derived CDR1 and CDR2 are SEHNR and FQNEAQ (reference sequence). Clones were sequenced by immunoSEQ multiplex PCR, and TCRdb holds only the in-frame ones, with some missing. This sample yields some 1.4 million clones, of which roughly 96% are seen a single time; roughly 1.2% belongs to the top ten. This TCR came from a man between 25 and 39 years old in good health. This chain uses TRBV7-9 with TRBJ2-7, with TRBD1 matching 7 bases. The specimen sequenced was naive CD4+ T cells sorted from blood. Regarding subset: CD45RA+ positively selected. In DNA form, the CDR3 reads TGTGCCAGCAGCGGCAACAGGGGTACCTACGAGCAGTACTTC. Translation: CASSGNRGTYEQYF.